A single sample gave rise to the 4 T cell receptor beta chains below, sequenced in a study of shared T cell receptors in the human thymus. Only in-frame clones appear in the TCRdb table, and some are missing; sequencing was by immunoSEQ multiplex PCR. The sample consists of 700,000 to 750,000 clones, 70% to 90% of them appearing once. The sample was also reused in another study, on human thymus T cells.

Sequences were obtained from thymocytes. These receptors were collected from a girl in the first two years of life with a congenital heart defect.

V gene TRBV4-1 combines with J gene TRBJ2-7; the match to TRBD1 covers 7 bases. The CDR3 spans 15 residues. The J segment lost 5 bases and the V segment lost 3 bases, leaving 10 bases of the junction unmatched. Germline-derived CDR1 and CDR2 are MGHRA and YSYEKL. CDR3 coding DNA: TGCGCCAGCAGCCATCTGACAGGGCCAGCTAACGAGCAGTACTTC. It yields the protein CASSHLTGPANEQYF.

CDR3 nucleotides: TGTGCCAGCAGCCTAAGCGGTAGGAACACTGAAGCTTTCTTT. It specifies CASSLSGRNTEAFF. The genes are TRBV5-6 and TRBJ1-1; D is unclear. Trimming shortened V by 4 bases and J by 1 base, and 11 bases separated the two germline ends. In germline, CDR1 is SGHDT, CDR2 YYEEEE. The CDR3 extends over 14 amino acids.

This chain links TRBV6-1 with TRBJ1-4, with no clear D. CDR3 length equals 12 residues. Germline values: CDR1 MNHNS, CDR2 SASEGT. The V and J ends lost 6 bases and 8 bases respectively, with 10 bases between them. The CDR3 nucleotides read TGTGCCAGCAGGATCGGGGTCGAAAAACTGTTTTTT. Protein product: CASRIGVEKLFF.

This clone was recorded a few times. V usage is TRBV19 and J usage is TRBJ1-2, with 8 bases lining up with TRBD1. The J segment lost 0 bases and the V segment lost 4 bases, leaving 10 bases of the junction unmatched. This CDR3 contains 17 residues. Germline CDR1 reads LNHDA; CDR2 reads SQIVND (reference sequence). CDR3 in amino acids: CASSTRQGPLTNYGYTF. In DNA, the CDR3 is TGTGCCAGTAGTACACGACAGGGGCCCTTAACTAACTATGGCTACACCTTC.